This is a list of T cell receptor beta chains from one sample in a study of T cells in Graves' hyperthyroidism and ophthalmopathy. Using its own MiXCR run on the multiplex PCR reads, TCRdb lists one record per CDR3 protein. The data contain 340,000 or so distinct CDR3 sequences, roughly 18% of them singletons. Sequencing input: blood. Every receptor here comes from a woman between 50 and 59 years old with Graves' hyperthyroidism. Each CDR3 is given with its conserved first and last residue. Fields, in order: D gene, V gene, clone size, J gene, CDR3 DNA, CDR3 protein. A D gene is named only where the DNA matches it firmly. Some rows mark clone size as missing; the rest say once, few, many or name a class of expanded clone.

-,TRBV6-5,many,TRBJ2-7,TGTGCCAGCAGTTACTCAGAGTCCTCCTACGAGCAGTACTTC,CASSYSESSYEQYF
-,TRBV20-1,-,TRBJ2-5,TGCAGTGCTAGAGAGGGTAGCGCTAAAGAGACCCAGTACTTC,CSAREGSAKETQYF
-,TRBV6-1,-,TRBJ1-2,TGTGCCAGCAGTAACGAGGGGGATGGCTACACCTTC,CASSNEGDGYTF
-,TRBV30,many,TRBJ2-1,TGTGCCTGGAGTGTGCTGGTGGGGGACAATGAGCAGTTCTTC,CAWSVLVGDNEQFF
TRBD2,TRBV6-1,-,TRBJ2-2,TGTGCCAGCAGTCGACTAGCGGGAGGGTTGGGGACCGGGGAGCTGTTTTTT,CASSRLAGGLGTGELFF
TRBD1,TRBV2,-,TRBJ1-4,TGTGCCAGCACCCAGGGGGCGCGGGTTGAAAAACTGTTTTTT,CASTQGARVEKLFF
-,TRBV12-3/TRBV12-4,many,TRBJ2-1,TGTGCCAGCGCGATGAATGAGCAGTTCTTC,CASAMNEQFF
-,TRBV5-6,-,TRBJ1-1,TGTGCCAGCAGCTTTGGTATGGGGGCGGCTGAAGCTTTCTTT,CASSFGMGAAEAFF
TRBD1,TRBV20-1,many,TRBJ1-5,TGCAGTGCTACGGGGCAGGGGGAGCCCCAGCATTTT,CSATGQGEPQHF
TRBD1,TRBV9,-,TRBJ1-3,TGTGCCAGCAGCGTCGGACAGGGGGTAGATGGAAACACCATATATTTT,CASSVGQGVDGNTIYF
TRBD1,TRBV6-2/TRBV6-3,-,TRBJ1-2,TGTGCCAGCACCCAACGACAGGGCCTCTATGGCTACACCTTC,CASTQRQGLYGYTF
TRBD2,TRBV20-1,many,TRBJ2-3,TGCAGTGCTATGTCGCCTAGCGGGGGGGAGTGGGATACGCAGTATTTT,CSAMSPSGGEWDTQYF
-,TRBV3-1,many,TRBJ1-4,TGTGCCAGCAGCCAAGAAGCGGATGAAAAACTGTTTTTT,CASSQEADEKLFF
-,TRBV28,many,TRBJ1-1,TGTGCCAGCAGTCCCTGGACATCTGAAGCTTTCTTT,CASSPWTSEAFF
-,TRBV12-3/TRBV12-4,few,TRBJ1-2,TGTGCCAGCAGTCCAACATTAACCGCGGACTATGGCTACACCTTC,CASSPTLTADYGYTF
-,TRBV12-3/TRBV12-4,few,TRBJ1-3,TGTGCCAGCAGTTTTGAGGGCTCCGGAAACACCATATATTTT,CASSFEGSGNTIYF
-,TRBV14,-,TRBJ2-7,TGTGCCAGCAGCCAAGAGGTCCCCTACGAGCAGTACTTC,CASSQEVPYEQYF
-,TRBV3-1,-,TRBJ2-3,TGTGCCAGCAGCCAAGACCCCCCCCCAGATACGCAGTATTTT,CASSQDPPPDTQYF
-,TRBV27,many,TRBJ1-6,TGTGCCAGCAGTTTCGGACGAGGGGATTCACCCCTCCACTTT,CASSFGRGDSPLHF
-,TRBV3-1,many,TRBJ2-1,TGTGCCAGCAGCCAAGGTCCCCTCGAGCAGTTCTTC,CASSQGPLEQFF
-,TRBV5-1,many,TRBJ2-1,TGCGCCAGCAGCTTGGGAGCGGAGGGGAGCTCCTACAATGAGCAGTTCTTC,CASSLGAEGSSYNEQFF
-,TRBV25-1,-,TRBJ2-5,TGTGCCAGCAGTCTCCCAGGGAACAGGGAGACCCAGTACTTC,CASSLPGNRETQYF